This TCR beta chain was sequenced during a study of cytomegalovirus exposure and HLA in healthy donors. About the research overall: Caucasian-associated ancestry cluster membership applied to around 76% of 398 genotyped donors. General study points: In vitro checks showed that a few CMV-associated chains really do target CMV antigens. A prior analysis recorded that most TCR beta V segments were productive about 90% or about 30% of the time. The study designated over 150 TCR beta chains cytomegalovirus-associated.

This clone came up a few times. Its matching antigen is unknown. Trimming cost V 6 bases and J 0 bases; bases outside gene matches: 7. The CDR3 runs to 15 residues. Germline assignment: CDR1 MNHNY and CDR2 SVGAGI (reference sequence). Amplification used 60 Vbeta primers and 13 Jbeta primers. The method was immunoSEQ multiplex PCR; TCRdb's version includes in-frame clones alone and lacks a portion of them. The repertoire holds around 100,000 clones, approximately 78% seen once, with approximately 1.7% in the top ten. The receptor's source is a middle-aged woman in good health and CMV-seronegative. The chain links TRBV6-6 to TRBJ1-1; 7 nucleotides line up with TRBD1. The sequenced material came from PBMCs. The CDR3 DNA sequence: TGTGCCAGCAGACCGACAGGGACCCTGAACACTGAAGCTTTCTTT. This gives the protein CASRPTGTLNTEAFF.